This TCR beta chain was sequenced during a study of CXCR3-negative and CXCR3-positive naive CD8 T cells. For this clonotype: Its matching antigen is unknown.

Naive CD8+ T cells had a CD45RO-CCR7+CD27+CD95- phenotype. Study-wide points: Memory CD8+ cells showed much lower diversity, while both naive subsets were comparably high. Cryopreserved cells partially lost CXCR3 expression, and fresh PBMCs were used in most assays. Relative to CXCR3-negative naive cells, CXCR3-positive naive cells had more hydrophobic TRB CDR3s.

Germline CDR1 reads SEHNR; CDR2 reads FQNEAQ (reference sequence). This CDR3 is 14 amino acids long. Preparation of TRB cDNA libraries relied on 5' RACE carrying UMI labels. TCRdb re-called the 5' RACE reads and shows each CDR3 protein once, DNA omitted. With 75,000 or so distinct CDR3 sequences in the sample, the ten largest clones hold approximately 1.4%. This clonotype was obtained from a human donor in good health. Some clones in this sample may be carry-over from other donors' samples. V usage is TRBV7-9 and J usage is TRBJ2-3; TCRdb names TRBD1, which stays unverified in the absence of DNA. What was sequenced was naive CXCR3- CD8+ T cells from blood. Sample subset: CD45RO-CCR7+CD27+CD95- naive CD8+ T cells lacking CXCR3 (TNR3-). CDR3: CASSSRTVTDTQYF.